Listed below are T cell receptor beta chains from one sample, sequenced in a study of blood T cell dynamics during melanoma immunotherapy. Sequencing was performed with immunoSEQ multiplex PCR; in TCRdb, only in-frame clones are kept and a portion is missing. The table records about 7,000 clones, approximately 81% of them present only once. Material: blood, obtained from a patient treated with checkpoint blockade. The receptor source for this set is a human donor with melanoma. Some clones in this sample may be carry-over from other donors' samples. Both conserved end residues are part of each CDR3. The D gene is left open where the match is weak. Size values are once, few and many counts, or a class for expanded clones, and some rows have none.

. few TRBJ1-1 TRBV30 TGTGCCTGGAGTGTAGGCAGGGTGGGCACTGAAGCTTTCTTT CAWSVGRVGTEAFF
. . TRBJ2-1 TRBV7-9 TGTGCCAGCAGCTTATATGAGGGAAGCTCCTACAATGAGCAGTTCTTC CASSLYEGSSYNEQFF
. few TRBJ1-5 TRBV6-1 TGTGCCAGCAGTGGACGGGGGGCGGGCGTAGGCAGCAATCAGCCCCAGCATTTT CASSGRGAGVGSNQPQHF
. . TRBJ1-2 TRBV28 TGTGCCAGCGCAATAAGGGGAATCTATGGCTACACCTTC CASAIRGIYGYTF
. . TRBJ2-2 TRBV10-2 TGCGCCAGCAGGGTCTCCGGGGAGCTGTTTTTT CASRVSGELFF
TRBD2 . TRBJ2-1 TRBV30 TGTGCCTGGACGGGAGGGCTTGAGGGTGAGCAGTTCTTC CAWTGGLEGEQFF
. . TRBJ1-1 TRBV4-1 TGCGCCAGCAGCCAAGATTTGACCCCGGGGACTGAAGCTTTCTTT CASSQDLTPGTEAFF
. . TRBJ2-1 TRBV7-6 TGTGCCAGCAGCCCTACCGGACAGGCCCGGGGGTATGAGCAGTTCTTC CASSPTGQARGYEQFF
TRBD1 . TRBJ1-1 TRBV10-3 TGTGCCATCAGTCCCGGGACAGGGGGCTTCTTGAACACTGAAGCTTTCTTT CAISPGTGGFLNTEAFF
. . TRBJ1-5 TRBV7-2 TGTGCCAGCAGTTTTATTTCTGGGGGCAATCAGCCCCAGCATTTT CASSFISGGNQPQHF